Listed below are T cell receptor beta chains from one sample, sequenced in a study of T cells in Graves' hyperthyroidism and ophthalmopathy. TCRdb independently ran MiXCR on the multiplex PCR reads; one entry per CDR3 protein. The sample includes roughly 290,000 distinct CDR3 sequences, about an eighth of them seen just once. Sequenced sample: blood. Receptors originate from a woman younger than 45 with Graves' hyperthyroidism that later progressed to Graves' ophthalmopathy. CDR3s include the opening cysteine and the closing phenylalanine or tryptophan. The D gene is left open where the match is weak. Expanded clones get a size class; other rows say once, few or many, or leave the size out.

j_call d_call clone_size cdr3_length v_call cdr3_aa cdr3_nt
TRBJ1-1 . many 13 TRBV28 CASSSGTHTEAFF TGTGCCAGCAGTTCCGGGACACACACTGAAGCTTTCTTT
TRBJ2-1 TRBD2 . 19 TRBV19 CASSIRASGRVTSNNEQFF TGTGCCAGTAGTATAAGGGCCAGCGGGAGGGTGACCTCCAACAATGAGCAGTTCTTC
TRBJ2-1 TRBD1 many 16 TRBV18 CASSPPGQGIKNEQFF TGTGCCAGCTCACCACCTGGACAGGGTATTAAGAATGAGCAGTTCTTC
TRBJ2-7 TRBD1 many 13 TRBV20-1 CSARGDSYYEQYF TGCAGTGCTAGAGGGGACAGCTACTACGAGCAGTACTTC
TRBJ2-7 . many 14 TRBV6-1 CASTSGISGLEQYF TGTGCCAGCACCTCAGGCATCTCAGGGCTCGAGCAGTACTTC
TRBJ1-6 . many 16 TRBV27 CASKKQGGDYNSPLHF TGTGCCAGCAAGAAACAGGGAGGGGACTATAATTCACCCCTCCACTTT
TRBJ1-4 . . 13 TRBV6-1 CASTGGSGAKLFF TGTGCCAGCACGGGGGGGTCAGGGGCAAAACTGTTTTTT
TRBJ2-1 . many 15 TRBV7-8 CASSFEGMSVDEQFF TGTGCCAGCAGCTTTGAGGGAATGTCCGTCGATGAGCAGTTCTTC
TRBJ2-1 TRBD1 many 15 TRBV7-9 CASIDTGVSYNEQFF TGTGCCAGCATCGACACAGGGGTTAGTTACAATGAGCAGTTCTTC
TRBJ2-1 . once 13 TRBV7-9 CASTWTVYNEQFF TGTGCCAGCACCTGGACTGTCTACAATGAGCAGTTCTTC
TRBJ1-4 TRBD1 . 14 TRBV5-4 CASSSGQPDEKLFF TGTGCCAGCAGCTCGGGACAGCCCGACGAAAAACTGTTTTTT
TRBJ2-1 . few 15 TRBV19 CASSIVQGGYNEQFF TGTGCCAGTAGTATAGTGCAGGGGGGCTACAATGAGCAGTTCTTC
TRBJ1-5 . many 13 TRBV2 CASSEGIHQPQHF TGTGCCAGCAGTGAAGGGATCCATCAGCCCCAGCATTTT
TRBJ1-5 TRBD1 many 15 TRBV6-1 CASSITGVFLEPQHF TGTGCCAGCAGTATTACAGGGGTGTTTCTGGAGCCCCAGCATTTT
TRBJ1-4 . . 14 TRBV18 CASSPPSGGEKLFF TGTGCCAGCTCACCACCGTCAGGAGGCGAAAAACTGTTTTTT
TRBJ2-3 . many 12 TRBV9 CASSGNTDTQYF TGTGCCAGCAGCGGCAACACAGATACGCAGTATTTT
TRBJ2-1 TRBD1 . 15 TRBV4-2 CASSQAGTGTHEQLF TGTGCCAGCAGCCAAGCGGGGACAGGGACCCATGAGCAGCTCTTC
TRBJ1-3 TRBD1 . 14 TRBV30 CAWRQGAGGNTIYF TGTGCCTGGAGGCAGGGGGCAGGAGGAAACACCATATATTTT
TRBJ1-2 . many 12 TRBV6-5 CASSYGNYGYTF TGTGCCAGCAGTTACGGAAACTATGGCTACACCTTC
TRBJ1-3 . many 15 TRBV6-5 CASSYSAGSRNTIYF TGTGCCAGCAGTTACTCAGCAGGGTCCAGAAACACCATATATTTT
TRBJ1-1 . many 14 TRBV18 CASSPIVTITEAFF TGTGCCAGCTCACCAATAGTTACAATCACTGAAGCTTTCTTT
TRBJ2-2 TRBD1 many 15 TRBV5-1 CASSSDRGAAGELFF TGCGCCAGCAGCTCGGACAGGGGAGCGGCCGGGGAGCTGTTTTTT
TRBJ2-4 . . 14 TRBV3-1 CASSPQLGENIQYF TGTGCCAGCAGCCCCCAGCTAGGGGAAAACATTCAGTACTTC
TRBJ2-5 . many 15 TRBV24-1 CATSDRSGRPETQYF TGTGCCACCAGTGACCGGTCGGGACGGCCAGAGACCCAGTACTTC
TRBJ2-5 . many 13 TRBV18 CASSLRLGETQYF TGTGCCAGCTCCCTACGGCTAGGCGAGACCCAGTACTTC
TRBJ2-7 . many 12 TRBV6-2/TRBV6-3 CASSFSRVEQYF TGTGCCAGCAGTTTTTCCCGAGTTGAGCAGTACTTC
TRBJ2-2 . . 15 TRBV9 CASSPPGISTGELFF TGTGCCAGCAGCCCCCCCGGGATTTCAACCGGGGAGCTGTTTTTT
TRBJ1-1 . many 12 TRBV20-1 CSAPGPVTEAFF TGCAGTGCTCCTGGGCCCGTCACTGAAGCTTTCTTT
TRBJ2-1 . many 14 TRBV24-1 CATSKSAGTSEQFF TGTGCCACCAGTAAAAGTGCTGGCACTAGTGAGCAGTTCTTC
TRBJ2-1 TRBD2 many 16 TRBV30 CAWSAASGRALNEQFF TGTGCCTGGAGTGCCGCTAGCGGGAGGGCCTTAAATGAGCAGTTCTTC
TRBJ2-7 TRBD1 many 15 TRBV28 CASSSTGEISYEQYF TGTGCCAGCAGTTCGACAGGGGAAATCTCATACGAGCAGTACTTC
TRBJ1-5 . . 15 TRBV7-2 CASSLGTYFNQPQHF TGTGCCAGCAGCTTAGGCACCTATTTTAATCAGCCCCAGCATTTT